This entry lists 5 T cell receptor beta chains sequenced from one sample in a study of blood T cell repertoires in COVID-19. Some clones are missing from TCRdb's copy, which holds only in-frame ones; the method was immunoSEQ multiplex PCR. In the table there are roughly 240,000 clones, around 85% of which are singletons. The material sequenced was peripheral blood. The receptors derive from a woman in her thirties who had recovered from COVID-19.

This chain joins TRBV11-1 and TRBJ2-7, with D tentatively TRBD2 (5 bases). V lost 2 bases to trimming and J lost 7 bases, with 15 bases between them. The CDR3 totals 14 residues. Looked up from germline, CDR1 is SGHAT and CDR2 is FQDESV (reference sequence). The CDR3 sequence is CASSLNTGIGEQYF. The CDR3 bases are TGTGCCAGCAGCTTAAATACGGGGATTGGTGAGCAGTACTTC. Complete variable domain (other parts from reference TRBV11-1 and TRBJ2-7): EAEVAQSPRYKITEKSQAVAFWCDPISGHATLYWYRQILGQGPELLVQFQDESVVDDSQLPKDRFSAERLKGVDSTLKIQPAELGDSAMYLCASSLNTGIGEQYFGPGTRLTVT.

In its sample, this clone was seen a few times. This chain joins TRBV19 and TRBJ2-4; TRBD2 is a possible D gene (6 bases). Trimming left V 3 bases short and J 5 bases short, with 14 bases between. The CDR3 has 15 amino acids. Germline CDR1 LNHDA, CDR2 SQIVND (reference sequence). The CDR3 region is CASSIFSTGENIQYF. The CDR3 region has the DNA TGTGCCAGTAGTATTTTCTCTACGGGGGAAAACATTCAGTACTTC.

The genes are TRBV7-3 and TRBJ2-6; tentative D call: TRBD1 (6 bases). The CDR3 extends over 15 amino acids. The V and J ends lost 5 bases and 3 bases respectively, with 11 bases between them. Germline V gene lookup returns CDR1 SGHTA and CDR2 FQGTGA. DNA of the CDR3: TGTGCCAGCAGCCCCAACAGGGATGGGGCCAACGTCCTGACTTTC. It specifies CASSPNRDGANVLTF.

This chain connects TRBV27 to TRBJ2-7, with TRBD2 matching over 7 bases. Trimming cost V 5 bases and J 4 bases; bases outside gene matches: 14. CDR3 length: 16 residues. CDR1 is MNHEY, CDR2 SMNVEV, per germline (reference sequence). CDR3 nucleotides: TGTGCCAGCAGTCTGGTCCGGGGGGTGACCCAATACGAGCAGTACTTC. Translation: CASSLVRGVTQYEQYF.

This clone appeared a single time. The genes are TRBV18 and TRBJ1-5, with unresolved D. Germline V CDR1 and CDR2: KGHSH, LQKENI. V shed 1 base and J shed 8 bases, with 9 bases lying between them. This CDR3 comprises 13 residues. The CDR3 here is CASSPQDYEPQHF. CDR3 coding DNA: TGTGCCAGCTCACCACAGGACTATGAGCCCCAGCATTTT.